These T cell receptor beta chains were read from a single sample in a study of blood T cell repertoires in COVID-19. Assay used: immunoSEQ multiplex PCR; TCRdb lists only in-frame clones, some missing. In the table there are roughly 100,000 clones, around 78% of which are singletons. The sample comprised peripheral blood. The receptors come from a man older than 75 with COVID-19, enrolled during active disease. CDR3s leave out the opening cysteine and the closing phenylalanine or tryptophan. A D gene is named only where the DNA matches it firmly.

V	J	D	CDR3
TRBV7-6	TRBJ1-2	TRBD1	ASSQKETGVGYT
TRBV4-2	TRBJ2-5	-	ASSQDWNRGVQETQY
TRBV10-3	TRBJ2-1	-	ATIGRVVNEQF
TRBV11-2	TRBJ1-1	TRBD1	ASSFNRGPGTEAF
TRBV28	TRBJ2-7	TRBD2	ATGLGYEQY
TRBV4-2	TRBJ1-1	TRBD1	ASSQDPTGSAF
TRBV28	TRBJ2-7	TRBD1	ASSLTGGYEQY
TRBV30	TRBJ1-5	-	AWSDSLNQPQH
TRBV5-1	TRBJ2-7	-	ASSPLVSPSHEQY
TRBV28	TRBJ2-7	TRBD1	ASRGQGASYEQY
TRBV28	TRBJ2-1	TRBD2	ASSRDDPRTRRNEQF
TRBV6-1	TRBJ2-2	-	ASSDRTVTGELF
TRBV20-1	TRBJ2-7	-	SANREGEQY
TRBV3-1/TRBV3-2	TRBJ1-1	TRBD1	ASSREGASTDTEAF
TRBV6-4	TRBJ2-3	TRBD2	ASSARLAGVPDTQY
TRBV7-9	TRBJ2-1	TRBD2	ASSLGVGLAEYNEQF
TRBV4-1	TRBJ2-5	TRBD2	ASSPRVGLAGTQY
TRBV5-1	TRBJ1-5	-	ASSLDGYNQPQH
TRBV6-5	TRBJ1-6	TRBD1	ASSYEGAGYNSPLH
TRBV11-2	TRBJ2-1	-	ASSLGGSSFYNEQF
TRBV28	TRBJ1-5	TRBD1	ASARGQGNQPQH
TRBV11-2	TRBJ2-5	-	ASSLGRESRETQY
TRBV19	TRBJ1-4	-	ASSRQAKNEKLF
TRBV2	TRBJ1-4	-	ASSQTGFTNEKLF
TRBV11-2	TRBJ2-7	TRBD2	ASSTPLGLAGGTKEQY
TRBV6-1	TRBJ2-1	TRBD2	ASSETSGNEQF
TRBV20-1	TRBJ1-1	-	SARGGAEAF
TRBV5-4	TRBJ2-3	-	ASSFGGPGGTDTQY
TRBV4-1	TRBJ2-7	TRBD2	ASSQEGLAGDNEQY
TRBV6-6	TRBJ1-4	-	ASARGEKLF
TRBV6-5	TRBJ2-3	-	ASSTGMGTQY
TRBV3-1/TRBV3-2	TRBJ1-5	-	ASSRKHQGSNQPQH
TRBV5-4	TRBJ1-2	-	ASSLYQGYGYT
TRBV11-2	TRBJ2-7	-	ASSFERVPSEQY
TRBV18	TRBJ1-6	-	ASSPDRNSPLH
TRBV24-1	TRBJ1-4	-	ATSEGKGTNEKLF
TRBV27	TRBJ1-6	TRBD1	ASSSRVGQPRNSPLH
TRBV28	TRBJ2-3	TRBD1	ASKLGGLRADTQY
TRBV28	TRBJ1-4	TRBD1	ASRDRGSTNEKLF
TRBV19	TRBJ2-2	-	ASSPGGPIGELF
TRBV6-1	TRBJ2-3	TRBD2	ASSALAGLGTDTQY
TRBV5-1	TRBJ1-4	-	ASSRGSEGANEKLF